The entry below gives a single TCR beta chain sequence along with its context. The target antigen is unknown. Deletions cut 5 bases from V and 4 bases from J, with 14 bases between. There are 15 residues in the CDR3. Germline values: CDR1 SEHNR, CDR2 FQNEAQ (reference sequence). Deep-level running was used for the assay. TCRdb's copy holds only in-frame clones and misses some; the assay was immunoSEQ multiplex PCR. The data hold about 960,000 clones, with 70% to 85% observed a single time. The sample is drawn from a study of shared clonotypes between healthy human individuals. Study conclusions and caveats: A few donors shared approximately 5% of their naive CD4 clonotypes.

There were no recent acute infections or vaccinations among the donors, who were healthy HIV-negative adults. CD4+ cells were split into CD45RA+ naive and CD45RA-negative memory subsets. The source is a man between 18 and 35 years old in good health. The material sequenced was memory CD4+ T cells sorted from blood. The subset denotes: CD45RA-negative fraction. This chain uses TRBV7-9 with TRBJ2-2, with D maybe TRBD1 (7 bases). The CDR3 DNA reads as TGTGCCAGCAGCCCGACCCAGGGGGGCACCGGGGAGCTGTTTTTT. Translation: CASSPTQGGTGELFF.